Listed here are 16 T cell receptor beta chains from one sample, sequenced in a study of Graves' ophthalmopathy and Graves' hyperthyroidism. Amplification targeted the TCR beta CDR3 regions, with RNA transcripts as the source material. First-round RT-PCR with HTBI primers preceded a second-round multiplex PCR. TCRdb redid the calling of the multiplex PCR reads with MiXCR, one entry per CDR3 protein. The sample yields about 620,000 distinct CDR3 sequences, about 20% seen once. Sequenced input: peripheral blood. The receptors shown here come from a woman aged 18-29 years with stable Graves' hyperthyroidism. Some clones in this sample may be carry-over from other donors' samples.

In its sample, this clonotype was seen many times. The rearrangement uses TRBV28 and TRBJ1-2, with D perhaps matching TRBD1 (6 bases). Germline lookup yields CDR1 MDHEN and CDR2 SYDVKM. The CDR3 length is 15 residues. Between the trimmed V and J ends, which lost 7 bases and 0 bases, there was a span of 15 bases. The CDR3 DNA follows: TGTGCCAGCACCTCCTTAGGGGGATCTAACTATGGCTACACCTTC. As protein: CASTSLGGSNYGYTF.

This clonotype has at least ten counts. The rearrangement joins TRBV6-5 to TRBJ2-4; a possible D gene is TRBD1 (6 bases). The V end was cut by 0 bases, the J end by 7 bases, with 10 bases between. Germline V gives CDR1 MNHEY, CDR2 SVGAGI. This CDR3 contains 14 residues. CDR3 loop: CASSYSNRENIQYF. CDR3 sequence (DNA): TGTGCCAGCAGTTACTCAAACAGGGAGAACATTCAGTACTTC.

This clonotype was detected many times. The chain recombines TRBV6-5 with TRBJ2-5; D not resolved. Germline values: CDR1 MNHEY, CDR2 SVGAGI. Deletions cut 4 bases from V and 5 bases from J, with 20 bases between. The CDR3 length is 16 residues. The CDR3 DNA is TGTGCCAGCAGTTCCCTTACGGACGTCCGGGTGGAGACCCAGTACTTC. The encoded protein is CASSSLTDVRVETQYF.

V and J are TRBV20-1 and TRBJ2-2; 9 bases match TRBD1. CDR3 size: 15 residues. V lost 3 bases and J lost 0; bases outside the gene matches: 2. Looked up from germline, CDR1 is DFQATT and CDR2 is SNEGSKA (reference sequence). In nucleotides, the CDR3 is TGCAGTGCTAGCTGGACAGGGGCGAACACCGGGGAGCTGTTTTTT. It is translated as CSASWTGANTGELFF.

This chain uses TRBV12-3 or TRBV12-4 with TRBJ2-7; 8 bases map to TRBD1. The CDR3 contains 14 residues. J was trimmed by 6 bases and V by 6 bases; bases with no gene match: 10. CDR3 sequence (DNA): TGTGCCAGCAGCCGCCGGGACAGGAGAGGCGAGCAGTACTTC. Its protein is CASSRRDRRGEQYF.

The table lists this clonotype with many counts. This chain joins TRBV6-2 or TRBV6-3 and TRBJ2-7, with 14 bases fitting TRBD2. Germline lookup yields CDR1 MNHEY and CDR2 SVGEGT. J was trimmed by 0 bases and V by 6 bases; bases with no gene match: 13. This CDR3 is 19 amino acids long. CDR3 coding DNA: TGTGCCAGCAGCCCATGGGGAGGACTAGCGGGAGGCCGCTCCTACGAGCAGTACTTC. Amino acids: CASSPWGGLAGGRSYEQYF.

The gene calls are TRBV30 and TRBJ2-4; a possible D gene is TRBD2 (6 bases). Trimming took off 5 bases at V and 8 bases at J, with 16 bases between the two ends. The germline V gene has CDR1 GTSNPN and CDR2 SVGIG (reference sequence). This CDR3 contains 13 residues. The CDR3 DNA follows: TGTGCCTGGGACCGGGACGGGGACTACATTCAGTACTTC. The encoded protein is CAWDRDGDYIQYF.

This clonotype showed up many times. The V gene is TRBV29-1, the J gene TRBJ1-1; no clear D. In germline, CDR1 is SQVTM, CDR2 ANQGSEA. The CDR3 contains 16 residues. Trimming pared 1 base from V and 3 bases from J, leaving 18 bases between. For the CDR3, the DNA is TGCAGCGTTGAAGGGTCCTACGGGTTTCGGGACACTGAAGCTTTCTTT. It is translated as CSVEGSYGFRDTEAFF.

This clonotype was seen at least ten times. The chain has TRBV27 and TRBJ2-7; maybe TRBD1 (5 bases). The CDR3 has 12 residues. From germline, CDR1 is MNHEY and CDR2 SMNVEV (reference sequence). Trimming cost V 8 bases and J 4 bases, with 12 bases left between them. The DNA for the CDR3 is TGTGCCAGCGGAGCAGACAGTTACGAGCAGTACTTC. This sequence encodes CASGADSYEQYF.

This clonotype was recorded many times. The chain uses TRBV9 and TRBJ1-1; D gene ambiguous. Trimming cost V 2 bases and J 3 bases, with 8 bases left between them. This CDR3 is built from 13 residues. Germline V CDR1 and CDR2: SGDLS, YYNGEE. The CDR3 sequence: CASSVPEYTEAFF. For the CDR3, the DNA is TGTGCCAGCAGCGTCCCAGAGTACACTGAAGCTTTCTTT.

J is TRBJ1-1 and V is TRBV12-3 or TRBV12-4, with no clear D. V gave up 4 bases and J gave up 13 bases, with 13 bases separating them. This CDR3 is built from 11 residues. CDR3 sequence reads: CASSSAMGDFF. In DNA form, the CDR3 reads TGTGCCAGCAGTTCCGCCATGGGCGATTTCTTT.

This clonotype appeared many times. This chain connects TRBV6-1 to TRBJ1-6; 9 bases match TRBD1. V lost 6 bases, J lost 8 bases, and 8 bases stayed unmatched. The CDR3 is made up of 15 amino acids. Germline lookup yields CDR1 MNHNS and CDR2 SASEGT. DNA for the CDR3: TGTGCCAGCAGAGCCGGACAGGGGATGTATTCACCCCTCCACTTT. Its protein is CASRAGQGMYSPLHF.

This chain uses TRBV7-9 with TRBJ1-5, with 8 bases fitting TRBD1. This CDR3 region has 15 residues. The V and J ends lost 0 bases and 4 bases, in that order; junction bases with no gene match: 2. Germline V gene data show CDR1 as SEHNR and CDR2 as FQNEAQ (reference sequence). The CDR3 DNA sequence: TGTGCCAGCAGCTTAGCGGGACAGGCTAATCAGCCCCAGCATTTT. Protein: CASSLAGQANQPQHF.

This clonotype has only a few counts. The V gene is TRBV5-6, the J gene TRBJ2-5, with a weak D call TRBD1 (5 bases). The V and J ends lost 6 bases and 5 bases respectively, with 17 bases between them. CDR3 length equals 14 residues. Germline lookup yields CDR1 SGHDT and CDR2 YYEEEE. CDR3 in amino acids: CASINLGQGETQYF. The CDR3 nucleotides read TGTGCCAGCATTAACCTTGGGCAGGGCGAGACCCAGTACTTC. Filled out from reference TRBV5-6 and TRBJ2-5, the complete variable domain reads DAGVTQSPTHLIKTRGQQVTLRCSPKSGHDTVSWYQQALGQGPQFIFQYYEEEERQRGNFPDRFSGHQFPNYSSELNVNALLLGDSALYLCASINLGQGETQYFGPGTRLLVL.

The gene calls are TRBV7-3 and TRBJ2-2; D unresolved. The germline V gene has CDR1 SGHTA and CDR2 FQGTGA. This CDR3 is built from 13 residues. V was trimmed by 5 bases and J by 4 bases, leaving 8 bases between them. This chain's CDR3 is CASSKVVTGELFF. Here the CDR3 DNA reads TGTGCCAGCAGCAAAGTTGTCACCGGGGAGCTGTTTTTT.

This rearrangement joins TRBV6-4 to TRBJ1-3; D gene unclear. This CDR3 is 13 amino acids long. The germline V gene encodes CDR1 MRHNA and CDR2 SNTAGT. The ends were cut back, 6 bases at V and 3 bases at J, with 9 bases in the middle. CDR3 protein: CASSLGFGNTIYF. In DNA form, the CDR3 reads TGTGCCAGCAGCCTCGGATTTGGAAACACCATATATTTT.